The rows below give T cell receptor beta chains drawn from one sample of a study of blood T cells in healthy people across ages. TCRdb itself ran the 5' RACE reads through MiXCR, one entry per CDR3 protein. The sample contains about 800,000 distinct CDR3 sequences, just under 25% of which appear only once. These sequences were also reported in another study, on T cells of mothers and their children.

Source material: blood. The receptors here all came from a boy between 10 and 17 years old in good health. Each CDR3 is given with its conserved first and last residue. D genes are given only for firm matches. The size field is filled for only some rows; it gives once, few, many or a size class.

cdr3_aa cdr3_nt clone_size d_call j_call v_call
CASSQEPAGGIQYF TGCGCCAGCAGCCAAGAACCCGCGGGAGGCATTCAGTACTTC many TRBD2 TRBJ2-4 TRBV4-3
CASSPILPGPYGYTF TGTGCCAGCAGCCCAATTCTACCGGGCCCTTATGGCTACACCTTC once NA TRBJ1-2 TRBV4-2
CASSPPGTGLGEQYF TGTGCCAGCAGTCCCCCAGGGACAGGGTTGGGCGAGCAGTACTTC NA TRBD1 TRBJ2-7 TRBV28
CASSDGLAGVDEQFF TGTGCCAGCAGTGACGGACTAGCGGGAGTCGATGAGCAGTTCTTC NA TRBD2 TRBJ2-1 TRBV28
CASSPPGLAGAYDEQFF TGTGCCAGCAGCCCGCCCGGACTAGCGGGAGCTTACGATGAGCAGTTCTTC few TRBD2 TRBJ2-1 TRBV6-2/TRBV6-3
CSARDPGGYAQYF TGCAGTGCTAGAGATCCAGGCGGTTACGCCCAGTACTTC few NA TRBJ2-5 TRBV20-1
CASRSGEETQYF TGTGCCAGTAGGTCGGGAGAAGAGACCCAGTACTTC few NA TRBJ2-5 TRBV19
CSVESRLGQEAQYF TGCAGCGTTGAATCCAGACTGGGGCAAGAGGCCCAGTACTTC few NA TRBJ2-5 TRBV29-1
CASSRQDRETQYF TGTGCCAGTAGTAGGCAAGACAGGGAGACCCAGTACTTC NA NA TRBJ2-5 TRBV19
CASSLIGGGNTGELFF TGTGCCAGCAGCTTAATTGGAGGCGGGAACACCGGGGAGCTGTTTTTT few NA TRBJ2-2 TRBV7-9
CSVEGLGYEQYF TGCAGCGTTGAGGGACTAGGCTACGAGCAGTACTTC few TRBD2 TRBJ2-7 TRBV29-1
CASSYFGGGSTDTQYF TGTGCCAGCAGTTATTTTGGTGGGGGGAGCACAGATACGCAGTATTTT few NA TRBJ2-3 TRBV6-2/TRBV6-3
CASSLGQGGPYEQYF TGCGCCAGCAGCTTGGGGCAGGGGGGGCCCTACGAGCAGTACTTC few NA TRBJ2-7 TRBV5-1
CASSLPSDLAGEETQYF TGCGCCAGCAGCTTGCCATCAGATCTAGCGGGAGAAGAGACCCAGTACTTC NA TRBD2 TRBJ2-5 TRBV5-1
CATSVLGQGAGEQFF TGTGCCACCAGTGTCTTGGGACAGGGGGCGGGGGAGCAGTTCTTC NA TRBD1 TRBJ2-1 TRBV24-1